The entry that follows covers one T cell receptor (beta chain) sequence. Per the authors' pipeline: Scientists estimated how many nucleated cells there were by amplifying reference gene primers. Sequenced by immunoSEQ multiplex PCR; TCRdb stores in-frame clones only, minus some. V and J calls and clone size follow that table, whereas D and trimming were derived from the DNA. Altogether 310,000 or so clones are present, 70% to 90% being singletons, with the ten largest covering around 6%. This sample is drawn from a study of blood T cell repertoires in COVID-19. Study-level background: Material from acute and convalescent COVID-19 was sourced from the United States, Italy and Spain. The cDNA or gDNA used as material had been derived from T cells, B-cell-depleted T cells, or PBMCs.

The CDR3 contains 15 residues. Germline loops: CDR1 MNHEY, CDR2 SMNVEV (reference sequence). With V trimmed by 8 bases and J by 4 bases, 9 bases remained unmatched. The specimen sequenced was peripheral blood. This clonotype originated in a man between 18 and 29 years old who had recovered from COVID-19. V usage is TRBV27 and J usage is TRBJ2-2; 8 nucleotides match TRBD2. CDR3 DNA sequence: TGTGCCAGCGGGTTGCGGGGGGATGGCACCGGGGAGCTGTTTTTT. This encodes CASGLRGDGTGELFF.